This T cell receptor beta chain was found in a study of T cells in Graves' hyperthyroidism and ophthalmopathy. Study-level results: Ophthalmopathy prediction by the model preceded onset by a median roughly 6 months. Blood also contained most expanded thyroid clonotypes above 0.001. Patients with ophthalmopathy were separated from those with stable hyperthyroidism by a 13 V-J model.

CDR1 LGHDT and CDR2 YNNKEL come from the germline V gene (reference sequence). The CDR3 runs to 16 residues. Trimming removed 0 bases at V and 10 bases at J, with 21 bases between. At least ten counts were recorded for this clonotype. Its cognate antigen is unknown. What was amplified from RNA transcripts were TCR beta CDR3 regions. A set of HTBI primers served as the primers for a first-round RT-PCR of the TCR CDR3. Via MiXCR, TCRdb re-called the multiplex PCR reads, giving one row per CDR3 protein. The profile shows a few hundred thousand distinct CDR3 sequences, about 14% of them singletons. Thyroid ultrasound and orbital computed tomography, with clinical symptoms and serum thyroxine and TRAb, informed diagnoses.

The chain carries TRBV3-1 and TRBJ1-1, with D uncertain. The sequence derives from a woman aged 25 to 39 with Graves' ophthalmopathy. The sequencing sample was made of blood. The CDR3 reads CASSQDWVGMVPGAFF. CDR3 in DNA: TGTGCCAGCAGCCAAGATTGGGTCGGAATGGTCCCAGGAGCTTTCTTT.